The source of this T cell receptor beta chain is a study of T cell responses to AZD1222 COVID-19 vaccine. This clone came up a few times. The method was immunoSEQ multiplex PCR; TCRdb's version includes in-frame clones alone and lacks a portion of them. The sample shows 130,000 to 150,000 clones, more than 75% of them seen only once. The CDR3 totals 24 residues. This TCR derives from an adult in good health. Specimen: peripheral blood, collected on day 0 of AZD1222 vaccination. V gene TRBV21-1 combines with J gene TRBJ2-7; the listed D gene, TRBD2, was not tested against the DNA. TRBV21-1 is given as a pseudogene. Written as DNA, the CDR3 is TGTGCCAGCAGCACTTTAAAGGCAGTCCAGCGGTCTCTGGTTGCGTGCCCCCAGGCTACGAGCAGGTACTTC. It encodes CASSTLKAVQRSLVACPQATSRYF.